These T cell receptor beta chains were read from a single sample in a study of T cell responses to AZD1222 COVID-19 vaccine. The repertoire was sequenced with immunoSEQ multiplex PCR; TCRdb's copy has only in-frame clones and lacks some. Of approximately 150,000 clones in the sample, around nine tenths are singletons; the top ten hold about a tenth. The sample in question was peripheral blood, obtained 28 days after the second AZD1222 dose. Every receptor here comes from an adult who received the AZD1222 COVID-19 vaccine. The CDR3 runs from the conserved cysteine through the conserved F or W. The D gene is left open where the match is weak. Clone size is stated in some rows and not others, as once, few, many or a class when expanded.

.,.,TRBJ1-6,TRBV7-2,TGTGCCAGCAGCCGGCGGGATTCACCCCTCCACTTT,CASSRRDSPLHF
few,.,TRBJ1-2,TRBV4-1,TGCGCCAGCAGCCAGTTAGGAACCCCCAACTATGGCTACACCTTC,CASSQLGTPNYGYTF
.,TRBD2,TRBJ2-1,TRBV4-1,TGCGCCAGCAGCCAAGGAGCGGGAGGTGGGTATGAGCAGTTCTTC,CASSQGAGGGYEQFF
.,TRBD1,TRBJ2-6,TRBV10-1,TGCGCCAGCAGTGAGCGGAGACAGGGCTCATCTGGGGCCAACGTCCTGACTTTC,CASSERRQGSSGANVLTF
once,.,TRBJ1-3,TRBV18,TGTGCCAGCTCAATATCGGGACGGATCTCTGGAAACACCATATATTTT,CASSISGRISGNTIYF
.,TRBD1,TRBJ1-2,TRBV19,TGTGCCTCGACCGGCCAGGGGGGCAATCCCAACTATGGCTACACCTTC,CASTGQGGNPNYGYTF
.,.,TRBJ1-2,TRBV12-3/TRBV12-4,TGTGCCAGTGGGTCGGGGGTACTCTATGGCTACACCTTC,CASGSGVLYGYTF
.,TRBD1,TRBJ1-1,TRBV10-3,TGTGCCATCAGTGACTTGACAGGGGAGGACACTGAAGCTTTCTTT,CAISDLTGEDTEAFF
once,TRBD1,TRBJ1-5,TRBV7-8,TGTGCCAGCAGCGAAGGGACAGGGGGTTTCCAGCCCCAGCATTTT,CASSEGTGGFQPQHF
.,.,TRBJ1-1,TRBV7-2,TGTGCCAGCAGCTTTTCCTGGGGGGACACTGAAGCTTTCTTT,CASSFSWGDTEAFF
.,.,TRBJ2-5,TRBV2,TGTGCCAGCTCGGTGGGGGAGACCCAGTACTTC,CASSVGETQYF
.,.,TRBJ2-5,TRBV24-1,TGTGCCACCAGTGATCCCCAAGTAGAGACCCAGTACTTC,CATSDPQVETQYF
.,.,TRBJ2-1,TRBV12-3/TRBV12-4,TGTGCCAGCAGTACGATAGGGGTGCAGTTCTTC,CASSTIGVQFF
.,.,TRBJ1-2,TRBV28,TGTGCCAGTATTAACACAAACTATGGCTACACCTTC,CASINTNYGYTF
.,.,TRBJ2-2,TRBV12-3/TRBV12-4,TGTGCCAGCAGTTTGGGGGACACCGGGGAGCTGTTTTTT,CASSLGDTGELFF
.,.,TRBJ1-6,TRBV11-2,TGTGCCAGCAGGTCTCCGGGACTGAGGAATTCACCCCTCCACTTT,CASRSPGLRNSPLHF
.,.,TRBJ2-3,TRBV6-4,TGTGCCAGCAGCGAAGTCCGGGGTGGGACAGATACGCAGTATTTT,CASSEVRGGTDTQYF
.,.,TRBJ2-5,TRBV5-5,TGTGCCAGCAGCCAGTCCCGGGGGTCTGAGACCCAGTACTTC,CASSQSRGSETQYF
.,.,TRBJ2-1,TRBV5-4,TGTGCCAGCAGCCTGGACGCGAGCTCCTACAATGAGCAGTTCTTC,CASSLDASSYNEQFF
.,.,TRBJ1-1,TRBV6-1,TGTGCCAGCAGTGAAGCAAGGGGCAGGAGGAACACTGAAGCTTTCTTT,CASSEARGRRNTEAFF
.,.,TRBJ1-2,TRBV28,TGTGCCAGCAGTTTAGCTCAGAACCGCTTCTATGGCTACACCTTC,CASSLAQNRFYGYTF
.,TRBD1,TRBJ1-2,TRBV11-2,TGTGCCAGCAGCTTGGACAGGGCTAATGGCGGCTACACCTTC,CASSLDRANGGYTF
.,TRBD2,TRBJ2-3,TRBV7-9,TGTGCCAGCAGCTACGGGACTAGCGGGAGGTCCACAGATACGCAGTATTTT,CASSYGTSGRSTDTQYF
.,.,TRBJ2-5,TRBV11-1,TGTGCCACACAGGGTCGGGAGACCCAGTACTTC,CATQGRETQYF
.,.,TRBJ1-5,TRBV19,TGTGCCAGTAGTTCGACCACCGGGAGGTGGGGTCAGCCCCAGCATTTT,CASSSTTGRWGQPQHF
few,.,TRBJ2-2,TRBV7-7,TGTGCTAGCAGCCCTTCGCGGGGTAGATATGGCGGGGAGCTGTTTTTT,CASSPSRGRYGGELFF
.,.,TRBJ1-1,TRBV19,TGTGCCAGTAGTCTAGGGGTGAACACTGAAGCTTTCTTT,CASSLGVNTEAFF